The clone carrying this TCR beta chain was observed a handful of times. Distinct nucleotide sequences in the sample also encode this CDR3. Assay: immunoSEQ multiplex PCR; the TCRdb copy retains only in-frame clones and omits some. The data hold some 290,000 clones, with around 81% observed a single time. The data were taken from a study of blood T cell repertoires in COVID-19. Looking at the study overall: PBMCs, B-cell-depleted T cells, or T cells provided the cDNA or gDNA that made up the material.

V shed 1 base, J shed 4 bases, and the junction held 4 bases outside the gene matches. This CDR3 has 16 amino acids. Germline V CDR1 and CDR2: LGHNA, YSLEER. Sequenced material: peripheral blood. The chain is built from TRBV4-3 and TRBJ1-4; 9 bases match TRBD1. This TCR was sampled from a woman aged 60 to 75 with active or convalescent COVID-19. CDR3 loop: CASSQAMDRGNEKLFF. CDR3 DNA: TGCGCCAGCAGCCAAGCGATGGACAGGGGTAATGAAAAACTGTTTTTT.